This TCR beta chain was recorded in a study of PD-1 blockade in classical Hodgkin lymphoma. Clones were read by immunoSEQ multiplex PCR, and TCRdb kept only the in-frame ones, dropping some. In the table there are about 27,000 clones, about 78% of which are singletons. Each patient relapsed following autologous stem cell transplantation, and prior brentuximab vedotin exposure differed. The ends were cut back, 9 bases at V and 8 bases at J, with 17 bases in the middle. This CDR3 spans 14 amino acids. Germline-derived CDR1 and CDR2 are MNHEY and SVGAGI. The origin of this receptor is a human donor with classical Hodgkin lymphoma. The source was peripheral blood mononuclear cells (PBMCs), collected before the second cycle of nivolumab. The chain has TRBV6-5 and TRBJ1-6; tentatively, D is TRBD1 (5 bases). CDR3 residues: CASHRWGSDSPLHF. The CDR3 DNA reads TGTGCCAGTCACAGGTGGGGTTCGGATTCACCCCTCCACTTT.